This T cell receptor (beta chain) is drawn from a study of cytomegalovirus exposure and HLA in healthy donors. The study, taken as a whole, reports: For most subjects, TCR beta sequences were reported to predict HLA-A and HLA-B alleles with accuracy. At a 0.05 false discovery rate, a later analysis found about 17,000 TCR beta sequences to be associated with HLA alleles. It was reportedly the case that the classifier diagnosed cytomegalovirus status with high specificity and sensitivity.

This clone was counted only a few times. Its antigen is undetermined. Researchers ran the PCR with 60 Vbeta and 13 Jbeta primers. Generated by immunoSEQ multiplex PCR, the TCRdb table keeps only in-frame clones and is missing some. The sample lists about 150,000 clones, 65% to 70% seen once, with about 9.4% in the top ten. The material sequenced was PBMCs. This receptor was identified in a man aged 25-45 years in good health and CMV-seropositive.

Here the CDR3 DNA reads TGTGCCAGCAGCCCCCATCCGGGAGGGACCTCCTACGAGCAGTACTTC. Amino acid sequence: CASSPHPGGTSYEQYF. The chain recombines TRBV14 with TRBJ2-7; 8 bases line up with TRBD2. This CDR3 comprises 16 residues. V trimming: 4 bases; J trimming: 0 bases; junction bases outside the gene matches: 8. Per germline, CDR1 SGHDN and CDR2 FVKESK. The full variable domain, in which reference TRBV14 and TRBJ2-7 provide the parts outside the CDR3, is EAGVTQFPSHSVIEKGQTVTLRCDPISGHDNLYWYRRVMGKEIKFLLHFVKESKQDESGMPNNRFLAERTGGTYSTLKVQPAELEDSGVYFCASSPHPGGTSYEQYFGPGTRLTVT.